What follows are 25 T cell receptor beta chains derived from one specimen sequenced in a study of T cells in Graves' hyperthyroidism and ophthalmopathy. There were TCR beta CDR3 regions amplified from RNA transcripts. Carried out on the TCR CDR3, a first-round RT-PCR used the HTBI primer set. TCRdb processed the multiplex PCR reads anew with MiXCR; each CDR3 protein has one entry. Of around 240,000 distinct CDR3 sequences in the sample, roughly 15% are singletons; the top ten hold about 30%. Specimen: blood. The receptors were sampled from a woman aged 18 to 35 with Graves' ophthalmopathy.

This clonotype was recorded at least ten times. This chain joins TRBV5-1 and TRBJ2-7, with 11 bases identical to TRBD2. This CDR3 is 16 amino acids long. Germline CDR1 and CDR2: SGHRS and YFSETQ. The trim removed 0 bases at V and 6 bases at J, leaving 8 bases unmatched. CDR3 bases: TGCGCCAGCAGCTTGGCCAACGGCCTAGCGGGAGGCGAGCAGTACTTC. Translating gives CASSLANGLAGGEQYF.

This clonotype was counted many times. The V call is TRBV27, the J call TRBJ2-1; D not resolved. The CDR3 sequence is 16 residues long. CDR1 is MNHEY and CDR2 is SMNVEV in the germline V gene (reference sequence). Trimming left V 5 bases short and J 0 bases short, with 14 bases between. CDR3 amino acids: CASSQLTVSSYNEQFF. DNA of the CDR3: TGTGCCAGCAGTCAATTAACAGTCAGCTCCTACAATGAGCAGTTCTTC.

This clonotype was observed many times. The chain is built from TRBV7-2 and TRBJ2-2; D is undetermined. This CDR3 comprises 18 residues. V lost 5 bases and J 2 bases, leaving 21 bases between the germline ends. Germline loops: CDR1 SGHTA, CDR2 FQGNSA. This chain's CDR3 is CASSPHSGSVINTGELFF. The CDR3 region has the DNA TGTGCCAGCAGCCCCCATTCTGGTTCGGTTATTAACACCGGGGAGCTGTTTTTT.

This clonotype was detected ten times or more. The rearrangement joins TRBV9 to TRBJ2-1, with 10 nucleotides matching TRBD2. From germline, CDR1 is SGDLS and CDR2 YYNGEE. This CDR3 has 15 residues. Losses at the gene ends were 3 bases for V and 8 bases for J; bases not matched to a gene: 8. The CDR3 DNA reads as TGTGCCAGCAGCGAGAGCGGGAGGGCCTTCGATGAGCAGTTCTTC. Its translation is CASSESGRAFDEQFF.

At least ten counts were recorded for this clonotype. The V call is TRBV5-1, the J call TRBJ2-2; TRBD1 might be the D (5 bases). Trimming took off 6 bases at V and 2 bases at J, with 8 bases between the two ends. The CDR3 has 13 residues. Per germline, CDR1 SGHRS and CDR2 YFSETQ. The CDR3 spells CASNTGNTGELFF. CDR3 in DNA: TGCGCCAGCAATACAGGAAACACCGGGGAGCTGTTTTTT.

In this sample, this clonotype turned up once. This clone may be a read error of a much larger clone one base away. This rearrangement joins TRBV29-1 to TRBJ1-2; D unresolved. V gave up 5 bases and J gave up 6 bases, with 4 bases separating them. This CDR3 comprises 9 residues. From germline, CDR1 is SQVTM and CDR2 ANQGSEA. CDR3 sequence: CSVLDGYTF. CDR3 DNA sequence: TGCAGCGTTTTAGATGGCTACACCTTC.

This clonotype occurred many times. V is TRBV6-1 and J is TRBJ1-2, with D possibly TRBD1 on 5 matching bases. The CDR3 runs 14 residues. The germline V and J ends were trimmed by 6 bases and 5 bases, with 16 bases remaining between them. The germline gives CDR1 MNHNS, CDR2 SASEGT. This chain's CDR3 is CASSRGPNPYGYTF. The CDR3 nucleotides are TGTGCCAGCAGCCGGGGACCGAACCCGTATGGCTACACCTTC.

The rearrangement joins TRBV11-2 to TRBJ2-3; the match to TRBD1 covers 7 bases. The CDR3 spans 18 residues. Germline CDR1 reads SGHAT; CDR2 reads FQNNGV. V lost 5 bases to trimming and J lost 9 bases; unmatched junction nucleotides: 23. CDR3 in DNA: TGTGCCAGCAGCCCATTAAAGGGATACAGGGGAGCTATGGGAACGCAGTATTTT. Translation gives CASSPLKGYRGAMGTQYF.

The genes are TRBV27 and TRBJ2-5; 10 nucleotides agree with TRBD2. The junction had 6 bases not matched to a gene; V was cut back by 1 base and J by 4 bases. CDR1 is MNHEY, CDR2 SMNVEV, per germline (reference sequence). CDR3 length: 16 residues. CDR3: CASSLFASGSGETQYF. Here the CDR3 DNA reads TGTGCCAGCAGTTTATTTGCTAGCGGGAGTGGAGAGACCCAGTACTTC.

The table lists this clonotype with many counts. The chain joins TRBV6-1 to TRBJ1-5; TRBD1 matches at 7 bases. The CDR3 consists of 14 residues. J gave up 7 bases and V 5 bases, and 8 bases lay outside the gene matches. Germline assignment: CDR1 MNHNS and CDR2 SASEGT. CDR3 protein: CASSNRGWEQPQHF. CDR3 coding DNA: TGTGCCAGCAGTAACAGGGGCTGGGAACAGCCCCAGCATTTT.

This clonotype has at least ten counts. This chain joins TRBV27 and TRBJ2-5; a possible D gene is TRBD1 (5 bases). CDR1 MNHEY and CDR2 SMNVEV come from the germline V gene (reference sequence). V was clipped by 1 base and J by 4 bases, with 10 bases between them. This CDR3 is 14 amino acids long. The CDR3 is CASSLFQGAETQYF. In DNA form, the CDR3 reads TGTGCCAGCAGTTTATTTCAGGGCGCAGAGACCCAGTACTTC.

There are many counts of this clonotype. The CDR3 coding sequence is TGCAGCGAGAATGACAGGGGTATTGAAGCTTTCTTT. Translating it yields CSENDRGIEAFF. The chain employs TRBV29-1 and TRBJ1-1; 8 positions agree with TRBD1. Unmatched junction bases numbered 8, after V lost 7 bases and J lost 7 bases. Germline CDR1 SQVTM, CDR2 ANQGSEA. This CDR3 is 12 amino acids long.

This chain links TRBV7-8 with TRBJ1-5, with TRBD1 as a possible D gene (6 bases). V was clipped by 1 base and J by 4 bases, with 11 bases between them. This CDR3 region has 15 residues. CDR1 is SGHVS, CDR2 FQNEAQ, per germline. CDR3 DNA sequence: TGTGCCAGCAGCTTAGACTGGGGGCGGAATCAGCCCCAGCATTTT. This codes for CASSLDWGRNQPQHF.

The table lists this clonotype with many counts. The rearrangement uses TRBV15 and TRBJ2-7; D remains ambiguous. Trimming shortened V by 2 bases and J by 1 base, and 18 bases separated the two germline ends. The germline gives CDR1 LNHNV, CDR2 YYDKDF (reference sequence). This CDR3 has 17 amino acids. In DNA form, the CDR3 reads TGTGCCACCAGCAGATTACCGTCCCAAGGGAAATCCTACGAGCAGTACTTC. Its translation is CATSRLPSQGKSYEQYF. Based on the CDR3 plus reference TRBV15 and TRBJ2-7, the full variable domain is DAMVIQNPRYQVTQFGKPVTLSCSQTLNHNVMYWYQQKSSQAPKLLFHYYDKDFNNEADTPDNFQSRRPNTSFCFLDIRSPGLGDTAMYLCATSRLPSQGKSYEQYFGPGTRLTVT.

This clonotype has at least ten counts. The gene calls are TRBV24-1 and TRBJ2-7; TRBD1 agrees at 7 bases. CDR3 length: 13 residues. Germline lookup yields CDR1 KGHDR and CDR2 SFDVKD. V gave up 2 bases and J gave up 5 bases; unmatched junction bases: 2. CDR3 residues: CATSDSDRDEQYF. The DNA for the CDR3 is TGTGCCACCAGTGATTCTGACAGGGACGAGCAGTACTTC.

This clonotype came up many times. This sequence joins TRBV28 and TRBJ1-2, with D possibly TRBD1 on 5 matching bases. V was shortened by 8 bases and J by 8 bases, with 18 bases between the two germline ends. The CDR3 covers 13 residues. CDR1 and CDR2 from the germline V gene are MDHEN and SYDVKM. The CDR3 DNA is TGTGCCAGCCTGGGGCAGCCTAAGCGGGGCTACACCTTC. This codes for CASLGQPKRGYTF.

This chain joins TRBV7-9 and TRBJ2-1; the match to TRBD2 covers 11 bases. Germline V gene lookup returns CDR1 SEHNR and CDR2 FQNEAQ (reference sequence). This CDR3 is built from 19 residues. With V trimmed by 4 bases and J by 4 bases, 15 bases remained unmatched. The CDR3 loop reads CASSSGGLAGGAGYNEQFF. The CDR3 DNA is TGTGCCAGCAGCTCGGGTGGGCTAGCGGGGGGAGCGGGATACAATGAGCAGTTCTTC.

This clonotype was detected a few times. A read error may account for a junction end that differs from germline. V is TRBV20-1 and J is TRBJ2-3; 12 bases fit TRBD2. The CDR3 is 14 residues long. Per germline, CDR1 DFQATT and CDR2 SNEGSKA (reference sequence). CDR3 sequence reads: CGAYRLAGVNTQYF. CDR3 DNA: TGCGGTGCTTACAGACTAGCGGGGGTTAATACGCAGTATTTT.

In this sample, this clonotype turned up many times. The gene calls are TRBV28 and TRBJ1-5, with D unresolved. Trimming cost V 8 bases and J 6 bases, with 17 bases left between them. Germline CDR1 and CDR2: MDHEN and SYDVKM. The CDR3 totals 14 residues. CDR3 DNA: TGTGCCAGCCGGGGTGGTGGCCTTATTCAGCCCCAGCATTTT. Protein product: CASRGGGLIQPQHF.

This clonotype was picked up many times. Given a much more abundant clone one base away, this may be a read error. The chain recombines TRBV7-2 with TRBJ2-7; D is uncertain. Looked up from germline, CDR1 is SGHTA and CDR2 is FQGNSA. CDR3 length equals 15 residues. DNA for the CDR3: TGTGCCAGCAGCGACCCCGGCTACAGCTCCTACGAGCAGTGCTTC. Translating it yields CASSDPGYSSYEQCF.

This clonotype was observed at least ten times. The rearrangement links TRBV6-1 to TRBJ2-7; D is perhaps TRBD2 (6 bases). The CDR3 is 14 amino acids. Germline lookup yields CDR1 MNHNS and CDR2 SASEGT. The V gene lost 7 bases and the J gene lost 0 bases, with 13 bases spanning the gap. The CDR3 DNA follows: TGTGCCAGCAAGAAGACGGGAGACTCCTACGAGCAGTACTTC. As protein: CASKKTGDSYEQYF.

This clonotype was recorded at least ten times. The CDR3 here is CASRRVAGTLAQYF. CDR3 DNA sequence: TGTGCCAGCAGGAGGGTAGCGGGGACTTTGGCGCAGTATTTT. The gene calls are TRBV28 and TRBJ2-3, with TRBD2 matching 8 bases. J was trimmed by 10 bases and V by 6 bases; bases with no gene match: 12. Germline V lookup: CDR1 MDHEN, CDR2 SYDVKM. The CDR3 has 14 residues.

In its sample, this clonotype was seen many times. The rearrangement uses TRBV28 and TRBJ2-3, with 9 bases lining up with TRBD1. The trim removed 7 bases at V and 0 bases at J, leaving 5 bases unmatched. Germline values: CDR1 MDHEN, CDR2 SYDVKM. This CDR3 spans 15 amino acids. The chain's CDR3 is CASNLQGASTDTQYF. The CDR3 nucleotides are TGTGCCAGCAACCTACAGGGGGCTAGCACAGATACGCAGTATTTT.

A few counts support this clonotype. The chain recombines TRBV4-1 with TRBJ1-5, with TRBD1 identical over 7 bases. Germline CDR1 reads MGHRA; CDR2 reads YSYEKL. With V trimmed by 0 bases and J by 4 bases, 6 bases remained unmatched. There are 16 residues in the CDR3. CDR3 DNA: TGCGCCAGCAGCCAAGATGAGAGGACAGGAAATCAGCCCCAGCATTTT. This sequence encodes CASSQDERTGNQPQHF.

This clonotype has a count of ten or more. This chain uses TRBV19 with TRBJ1-1; D is ambiguous. CDR3 length: 13 residues. Trimming pared 1 base from V and 1 base from J, leaving 4 bases between. The germline V gene encodes CDR1 LNHDA and CDR2 SQIVND (reference sequence). This chain's CDR3 is CASSIGTNTEAFF. CDR3 DNA sequence: TGTGCCAGTAGTATAGGCACGAACACTGAAGCTTTCTTT.